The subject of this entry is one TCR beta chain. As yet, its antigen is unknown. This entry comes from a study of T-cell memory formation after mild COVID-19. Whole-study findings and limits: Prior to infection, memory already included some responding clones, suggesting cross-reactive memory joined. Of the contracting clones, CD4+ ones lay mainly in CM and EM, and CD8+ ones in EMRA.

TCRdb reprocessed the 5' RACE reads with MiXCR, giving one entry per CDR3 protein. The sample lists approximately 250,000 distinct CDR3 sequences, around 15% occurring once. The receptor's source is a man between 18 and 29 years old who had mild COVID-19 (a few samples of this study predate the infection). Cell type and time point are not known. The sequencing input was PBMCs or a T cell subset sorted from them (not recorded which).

In DNA form, the CDR3 reads TGTGCCAGCAGCTTTTCAGGACCAGGGCCTGCTGGGGATACGCAGTATTTT. Amino acids: CASSFSGPGPAGDTQYF. This sequence joins TRBV7-9 and TRBJ2-3, with TRBD1 as a possible D gene (5 bases). The germline CDR1 and CDR2 sequences are SEHNR and FQNEAQ (reference sequence). V lost 3 bases to trimming and J lost 6 bases, with 22 bases between them. The CDR3 is 17 residues long.